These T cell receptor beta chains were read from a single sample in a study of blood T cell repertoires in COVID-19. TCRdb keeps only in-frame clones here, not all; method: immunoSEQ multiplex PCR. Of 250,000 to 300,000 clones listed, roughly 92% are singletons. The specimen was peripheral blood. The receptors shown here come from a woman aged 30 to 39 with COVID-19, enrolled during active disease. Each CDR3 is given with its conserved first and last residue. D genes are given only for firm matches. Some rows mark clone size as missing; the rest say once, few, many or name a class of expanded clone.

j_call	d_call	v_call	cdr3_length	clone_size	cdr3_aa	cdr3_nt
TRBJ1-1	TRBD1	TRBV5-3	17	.	CAQSQRGRRWMNTEAFF	TGTGCCCAGTCTCAAAGGGGGCGTCGGTGGATGAACACTGAAGCTTTCTTT
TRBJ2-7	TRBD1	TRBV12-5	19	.	CASGFIVGTGASHSYEQYF	TGTGCTAGTGGTTTCATTGTGGGGACAGGGGCGTCCCACTCCTACGAGCAGTACTTC
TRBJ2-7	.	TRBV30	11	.	CAWSGQYEQYF	TGTGCCTGGAGTGGACAGTACGAGCAGTACTTC
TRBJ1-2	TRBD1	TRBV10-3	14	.	CAAGTGPQNYGYTF	TGTGCCGCCGGGACAGGCCCCCAGAACTATGGCTACACCTTC
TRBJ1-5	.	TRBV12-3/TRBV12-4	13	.	CASSYGQYQPQHF	TGTGCCAGCAGTTACGGACAGTATCAGCCCCAGCATTTT
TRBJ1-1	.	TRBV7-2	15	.	CASSFGSGLNTEAFF	TGTGCCAGCAGCTTCGGGTCAGGGCTGAACACTGAAGCTTTCTTT
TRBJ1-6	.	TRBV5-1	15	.	CASSLYDRNNSPLHF	TGCGCCAGCAGCTTATACGACAGGAATAATTCACCCCTCCACTTT
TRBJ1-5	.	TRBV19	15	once	CASSKGQSGNQPQHF	TGTGCCAGTAGCAAAGGACAGTCAGGCAATCAGCCCCAGCATTTT
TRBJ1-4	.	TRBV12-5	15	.	CASGLVEGVGEKLFF	TGTGCTAGTGGTTTGGTAGAGGGGGTGGGCGAAAAACTGTTTTTT
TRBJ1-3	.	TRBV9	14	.	CASSVAVVGNTIYF	TGTGCCAGCAGCGTAGCAGTGGTCGGAAACACCATATATTTT
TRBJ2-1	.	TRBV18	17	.	CASSPRQSGGPHNEQFF	TGTGCCAGCTCACCACGCCAGAGCGGAGGCCCCCACAATGAGCAGTTCTTC
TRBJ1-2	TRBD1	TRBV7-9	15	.	CASTYRGQGANGYTF	TGTGCCAGCACCTATCGCGGGCAGGGGGCAAATGGCTACACCTTC
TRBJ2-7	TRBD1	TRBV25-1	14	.	CASSDLDRGHEQYF	TGTGCCAGCAGTGACCTGGACAGGGGCCACGAGCAGTACTTC
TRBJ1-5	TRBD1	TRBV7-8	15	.	CASSFGTGLNQPQHF	TGTGCCAGCAGCTTCGGGACAGGGCTCAATCAGCCCCAGCATTTT
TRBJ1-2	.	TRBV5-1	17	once	CASAMVTPQGWSGGYTF	TGCGCCAGCGCGATGGTAACACCTCAGGGGTGGAGCGGTGGCTACACCTTC
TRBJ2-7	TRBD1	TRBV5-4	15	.	CASSQPPTGDYEQYF	TGTGCCAGCAGCCAACCCCCGACAGGGGACTACGAGCAGTACTTC
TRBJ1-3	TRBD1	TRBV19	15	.	CASSTTGGFGNTIYF	TGTGCCAGTAGTACGACAGGGGGATTTGGAAACACCATATATTTT
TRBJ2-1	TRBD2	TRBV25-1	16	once	CASSELAGGPVNEQFF	TGTGCCAGCAGCGAACTAGCGGGAGGGCCAGTAAATGAGCAGTTCTTC
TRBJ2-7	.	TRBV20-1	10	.	CSARSYEQYF	TGCAGTGCTCGCTCCTACGAGCAGTACTTC
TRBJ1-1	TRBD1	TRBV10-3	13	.	CAISDLGTGEAFF	TGTGCCATCAGTGACCTCGGGACAGGTGAAGCTTTCTTT
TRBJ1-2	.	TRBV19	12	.	CASSIGDYGYTF	TGTGCCAGTAGTATCGGAGACTATGGCTACACCTTC
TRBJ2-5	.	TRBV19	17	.	CASSKRSGTSIGETQYF	TGTGCCAGTAGTAAACGATCCGGGACATCAATTGGGGAGACCCAGTACTTC
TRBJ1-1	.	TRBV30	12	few	CAWSRQNTEAFF	TGTGCCTGGAGTAGACAAAACACTGAAGCTTTCTTT
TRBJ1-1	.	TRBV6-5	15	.	CASRYSGKGDTEAFF	TGTGCCAGCAGGTACTCAGGGAAGGGGGACACTGAAGCTTTCTTT
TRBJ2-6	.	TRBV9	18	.	CASSLRAGVIAGANVLTF	TGTGCCAGCAGCCTTCGGGCAGGGGTCATCGCTGGGGCCAACGTCCTGACTTTC
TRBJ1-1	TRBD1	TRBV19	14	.	CASSGTGWESEAFF	TGTGCCAGTAGCGGGACAGGGTGGGAGTCTGAAGCTTTCTTT
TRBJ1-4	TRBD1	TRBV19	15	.	CASSPEQGGNEKLFF	TGTGCCAGTAGTCCTGAACAGGGGGGGAATGAAAAACTGTTTTTT
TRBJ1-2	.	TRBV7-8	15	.	CASSLKIGGFDGYTF	TGTGCCAGCAGCTTAAAAATCGGGGGATTCGATGGCTACACCTTC